The present entry profiles one T cell receptor (beta chain) with its context. The sample holds a few counts of this clone. The antigen it recognizes is unknown. No base qualities exist here, and no much larger clone lies one base off it. The germline V and J ends show losses of 4 bases and 8 bases respectively, and no gene match explains 17 bases of the junction. Including the terminal cysteine and phenylalanine, the CDR3 comprises 16 residues. Only CDR3 DNA remains: 48 bases, in frame from the first base. The germline V gene supplies CDR1 SGHRS and CDR2 YFSETQ. Each donor gave one peripheral blood draw, roughly 120 mL on average, collected into heparinised tubes. A BD FACSAria II was used to sort naive, central memory, regulatory and stem cell-like memory CD4+ T cells with a panel that included CD45RO, CCR7, CD25, CD127, CD95 and CD27. Purity was above 98% for every sorted population. PBMCs were separated immediately by Lymphoprep density gradient centrifugation and were stained directly, without being cultured. To minimize batch effects, samples were stained and sorted in pairs, one healthy donor with one patient per experiment.

The record originates from a study of beta chain features in type 1 diabetes (dated by TCRdb to 2016 to 2018). Study-level background: Mean age, gender distribution, total cell number and subset yield were not different between patients and healthy donors. A total of roughly 99,000,000 sorted cells were examined across all samples, and the number of cells per subset was strongly correlated with RNA yield. Whereas all 30 or so donors provided naive and central memory subsets, regulatory and stem cell-like memory subsets were isolated from just 8 patients and roughly 8 healthy donors. The study compared TCRB repertoires of sorted circulating CD4+ T cell subsets between recently diagnosed type 1 diabetes patients and matched healthy donors.

The entire amount of isolated RNA was reverse transcribed using the High Capacity cDNA Reverse Transcription Kit, so the sequenced TCRB transcripts were expressed ones. For stem cell-like memory T cell samples, survey-depth immunoSEQ sequencing was used, averaging about 990,000 total reads per sample. Sorted cells were lysed in RLT buffer and RNA was extracted with DNase-treated RNeasy Micro or Mini kits, depending on cell number. To prevent cross-contamination, every cell subset was processed on its own, while patient and healthy donor samples were processed together. The immunoSEQ multiplex PCR was used to amplify TCRB sequences from cDNA, generating 87-bp fragments that spanned the CDR3 region. Amplicons were sequenced on the Illumina HiSeq platform. As for the original processing: PCR bias was computationally corrected using synthetic template baselines, reads within Hamming distance 2 were collapsed, and singletons that could not be merged were discarded. Reads were aligned against IMGT to assign V, D and J genes, CDR3 length and insertions or deletions at six rearrangement sites. Within each subset, clonotype counts were normalized to the number of sorted cells before true diversity and Gini coefficients were calculated with the tcR R package. The overlap coefficient, calculated on TCRB nucleotide sequences, was used to measure repertoire sharing. Here the immuneACCESS table is served through TCRdb, limited to in-frame sequences with V and J called. Missing clones are a known gap in these copies; in checked studies unresolved V genes cover under half, and the rest lacks a known reason. The D gene and trimming were derived from the DNA, and the V and J assignments and clone size from that table. For this sample there are some 15,000 clones; roughly 40% appear just once. Roughly 0.56% of the sample belongs to the ten largest clones.

Study-level results and caveats: Naive, central memory and regulatory TCRB repertoires appeared to be more similar among patients than among healthy donors. Fewer insertions and more nucleotide deletions at VDJ recombination sites were observed in patients with type 1 diabetes, implying thymic rearrangement abnormalities. Shorter templates might be favored by PCR, yet because patient and control samples were amplified and corrected together, any such skew would affect both groups equally. Because cDNA was sequenced instead of genomic DNA, highly expressing activated cells could be over-represented, though the groups showed no difference in activation or CD3 levels. In all four CD4+ subsets, TCRB CDR3 length was moderately but significantly shorter in type 1 diabetes patients. Because the HLA sub-analyses included only small numbers of individuals, any influence of HLA type on TCRB rearrangement was left unresolved.

This clonotype was obtained from a woman aged 40 to 50 in good health. The sequenced sample consisted of stem cell memory CD4+ T cells from blood. What this sample's cell subset or site label stands for: stem cell-like memory CD4+ T cells. Recombination linked TRBV5-1 to TRBJ1-2; 7 central bases correspond to TRBD1. At the DNA level, the sequence is TGCGCCAGCAGCCCGACGACAGGGCAAAGTCCTAGAGGCTACACCTTC. It translates as CASSPTTGQSPRGYTF.